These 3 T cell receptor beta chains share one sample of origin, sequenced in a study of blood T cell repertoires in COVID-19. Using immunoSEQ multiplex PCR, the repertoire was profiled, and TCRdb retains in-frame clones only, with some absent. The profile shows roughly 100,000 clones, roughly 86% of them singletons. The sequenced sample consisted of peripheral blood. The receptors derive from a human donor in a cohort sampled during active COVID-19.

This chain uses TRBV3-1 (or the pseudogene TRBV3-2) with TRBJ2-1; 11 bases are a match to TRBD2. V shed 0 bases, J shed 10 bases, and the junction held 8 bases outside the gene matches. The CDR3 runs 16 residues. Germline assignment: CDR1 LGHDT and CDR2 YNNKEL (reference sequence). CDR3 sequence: CASSQELSGTSGEQFF. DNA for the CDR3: TGTGCCAGCAGCCAAGAACTTTCCGGGACTAGCGGCGAGCAGTTCTTC.

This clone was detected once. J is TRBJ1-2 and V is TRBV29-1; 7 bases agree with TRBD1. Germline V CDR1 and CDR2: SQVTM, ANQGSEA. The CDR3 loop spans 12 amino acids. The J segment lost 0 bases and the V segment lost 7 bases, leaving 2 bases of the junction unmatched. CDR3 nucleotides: TGCAGCGGGACAGGAGCTAACTATGGCTACACCTTC. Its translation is CSGTGANYGYTF.

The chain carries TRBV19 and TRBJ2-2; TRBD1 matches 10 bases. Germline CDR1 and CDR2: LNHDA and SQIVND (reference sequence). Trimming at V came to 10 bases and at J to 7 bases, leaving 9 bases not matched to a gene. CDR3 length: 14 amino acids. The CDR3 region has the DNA TGTGCCACCCTAGACAGGGGGCTTGGCGGGGAGCTGTTTTTT. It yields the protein CATLDRGLGGELFF.